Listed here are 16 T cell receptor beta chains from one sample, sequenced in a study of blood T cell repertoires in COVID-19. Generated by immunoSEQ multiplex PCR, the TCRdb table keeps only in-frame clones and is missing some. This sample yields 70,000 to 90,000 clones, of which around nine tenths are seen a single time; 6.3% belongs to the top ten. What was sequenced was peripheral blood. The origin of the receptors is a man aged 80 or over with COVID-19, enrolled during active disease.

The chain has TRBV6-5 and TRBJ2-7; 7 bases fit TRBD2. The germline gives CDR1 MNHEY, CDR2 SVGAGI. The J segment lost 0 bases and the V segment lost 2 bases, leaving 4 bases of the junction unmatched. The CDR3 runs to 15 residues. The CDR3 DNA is TGTGCCAGCAGTTACGGCGGGGGTCACTCCTACGAGCAGTACTTC. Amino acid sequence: CASSYGGGHSYEQYF.

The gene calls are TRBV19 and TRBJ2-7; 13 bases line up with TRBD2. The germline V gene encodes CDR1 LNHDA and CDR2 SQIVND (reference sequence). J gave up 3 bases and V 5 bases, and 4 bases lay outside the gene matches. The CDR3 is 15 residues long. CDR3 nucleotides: TGTGCCAGTAGTGTGGGACTAGCGGGGATCTACGAGCAGTACTTC. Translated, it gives CASSVGLAGIYEQYF.

Here the CDR3 reads CASSFGGVTYNEQFF. The CDR3 DNA reads TGCGCCAGCAGCTTTGGGGGGGTCACCTACAATGAGCAGTTCTTC. The chain recombines TRBV5-1 with TRBJ2-1, with TRBD2 matching over 7 bases. CDR3 length equals 15 residues. Germline CDR1 and CDR2: SGHRS and YFSETQ. Trimming took 2 bases from V and 2 from J; bases not matched to a gene: 4.

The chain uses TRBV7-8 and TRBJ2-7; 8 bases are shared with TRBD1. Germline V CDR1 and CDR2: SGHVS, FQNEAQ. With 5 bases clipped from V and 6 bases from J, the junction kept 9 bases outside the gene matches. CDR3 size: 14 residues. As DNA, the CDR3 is TGTGCCAGCAGCCCCCGGGACAGGTTGAGCGAGCAGTACTTC. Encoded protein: CASSPRDRLSEQYF.

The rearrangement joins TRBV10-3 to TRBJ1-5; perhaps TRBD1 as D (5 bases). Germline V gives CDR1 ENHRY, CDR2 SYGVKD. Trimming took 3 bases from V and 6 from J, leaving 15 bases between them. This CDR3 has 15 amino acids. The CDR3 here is CAISDWKGRFQPQHF. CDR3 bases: TGTGCCATCAGTGATTGGAAGGGGCGGTTTCAGCCCCAGCATTTT.

The CDR3 loop reads CASSPRTGLSYEQYF. The DNA of the CDR3 is TGTGCCAGCAGCCCTAGGACAGGGCTCTCCTACGAGCAGTACTTC. The V and J genes are TRBV5-5 and TRBJ2-7; 8 nucleotides line up with TRBD1. Germline trimming cut 4 bases from V and 0 bases from J; bases unmatched to any gene: 6. This CDR3 has 15 residues. Germline CDR1 and CDR2: SGHKS and YYEKEE (reference sequence).

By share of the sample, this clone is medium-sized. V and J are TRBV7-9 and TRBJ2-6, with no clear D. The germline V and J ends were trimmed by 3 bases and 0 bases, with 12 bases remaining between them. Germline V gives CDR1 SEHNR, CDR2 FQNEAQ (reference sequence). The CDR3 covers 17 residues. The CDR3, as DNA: TGTGCCAGCAGCTTTGGAGACGGTGACTCTGGGGCCAACGTCCTGACTTTC. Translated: CASSFGDGDSGANVLTF.

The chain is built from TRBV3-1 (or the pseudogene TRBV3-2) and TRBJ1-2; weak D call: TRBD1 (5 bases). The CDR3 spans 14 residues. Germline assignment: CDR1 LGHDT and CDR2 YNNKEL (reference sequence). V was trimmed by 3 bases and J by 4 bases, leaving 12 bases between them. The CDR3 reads CASSQRDFSYGYTF. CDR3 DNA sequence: TGTGCCAGCAGCCAGCGGGACTTCAGCTATGGCTACACCTTC.

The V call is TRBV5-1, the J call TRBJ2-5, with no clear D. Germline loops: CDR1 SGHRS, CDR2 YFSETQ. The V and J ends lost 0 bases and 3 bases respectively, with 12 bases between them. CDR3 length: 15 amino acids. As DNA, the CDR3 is TGCGCCAGCAGCTTGGGACTTAGGATCGAAGAGACCCAGTACTTC. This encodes CASSLGLRIEETQYF.

The chain's CDR3 is CASGSGERAGNYGYTF. Written as DNA, the CDR3 is TGTGCCAGCGGCTCAGGGGAGCGAGCGGGGAACTATGGCTACACCTTC. The V call is TRBV3-1 (or the pseudogene TRBV3-2), the J call TRBJ1-2, with a tentative D call TRBD1 (6 bases). The CDR3 length is 16 residues. The germline V gene encodes CDR1 LGHDT and CDR2 YNNKEL (reference sequence). V gave up 8 bases and J gave up 2 bases, with 21 bases separating them.

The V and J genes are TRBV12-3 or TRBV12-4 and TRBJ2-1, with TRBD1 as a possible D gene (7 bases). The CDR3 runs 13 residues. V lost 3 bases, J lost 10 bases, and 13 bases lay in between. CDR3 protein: CASSLEGAQEQFF. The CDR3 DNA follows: TGTGCCAGCAGTTTGGAGGGGGCTCAGGAGCAGTTCTTC.

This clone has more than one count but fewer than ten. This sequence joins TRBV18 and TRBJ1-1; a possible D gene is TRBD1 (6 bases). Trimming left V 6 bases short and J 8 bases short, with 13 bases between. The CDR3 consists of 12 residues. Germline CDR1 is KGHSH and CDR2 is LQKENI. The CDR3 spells CASSQTGQEAFF. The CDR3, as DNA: TGTGCCAGCTCGCAGACAGGACAAGAAGCTTTCTTT.

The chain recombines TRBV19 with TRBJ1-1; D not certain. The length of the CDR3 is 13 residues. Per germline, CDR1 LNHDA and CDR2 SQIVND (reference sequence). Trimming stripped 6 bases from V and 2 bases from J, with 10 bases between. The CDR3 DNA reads TGTGCCAGTAGCAAACAGTCAAACACTGAAGCTTTCTTT. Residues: CASSKQSNTEAFF.

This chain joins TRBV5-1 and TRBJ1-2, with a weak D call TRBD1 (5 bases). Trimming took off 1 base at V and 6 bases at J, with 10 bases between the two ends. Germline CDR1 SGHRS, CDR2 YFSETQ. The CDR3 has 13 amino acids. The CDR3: CASSLQGTDGYTF. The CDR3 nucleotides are TGCGCCAGCAGCTTGCAGGGAACGGATGGCTACACCTTC.

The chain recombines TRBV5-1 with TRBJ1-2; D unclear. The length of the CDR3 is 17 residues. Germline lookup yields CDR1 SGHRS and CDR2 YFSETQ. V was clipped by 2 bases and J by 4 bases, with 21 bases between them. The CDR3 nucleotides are TGCGCCAGCAGCTTTTCGTCAGCACAGTATTCTTCCTATGGCTACACCTTC. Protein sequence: CASSFSSAQYSSYGYTF.

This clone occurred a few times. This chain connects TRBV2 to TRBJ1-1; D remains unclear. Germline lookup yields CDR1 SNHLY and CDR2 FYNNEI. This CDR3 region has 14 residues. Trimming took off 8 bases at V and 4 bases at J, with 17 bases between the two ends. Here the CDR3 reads CASRVEVSSTEAFF. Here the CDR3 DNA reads TGTGCCAGCCGAGTAGAGGTCAGCAGCACTGAAGCTTTCTTT.